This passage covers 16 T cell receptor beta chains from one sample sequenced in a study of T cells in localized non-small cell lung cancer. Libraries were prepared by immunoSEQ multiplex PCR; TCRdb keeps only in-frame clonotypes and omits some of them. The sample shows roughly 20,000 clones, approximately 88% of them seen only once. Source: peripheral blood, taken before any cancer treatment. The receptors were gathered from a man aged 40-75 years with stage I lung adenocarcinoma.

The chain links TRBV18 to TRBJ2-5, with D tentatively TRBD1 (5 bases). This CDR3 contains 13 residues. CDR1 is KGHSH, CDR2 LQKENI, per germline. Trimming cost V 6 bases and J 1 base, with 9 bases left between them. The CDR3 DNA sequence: TGTGCCAGCTCGCGCGACAGCCAAGAGACCCAGTACTTC. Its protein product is CASSRDSQETQYF.

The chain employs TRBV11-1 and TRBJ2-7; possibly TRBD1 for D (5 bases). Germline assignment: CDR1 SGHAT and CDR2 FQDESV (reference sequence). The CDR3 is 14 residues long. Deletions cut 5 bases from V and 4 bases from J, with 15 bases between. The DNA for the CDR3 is TGTGCCAGCAGCCCTCAGCGCTCAGGGTACGAGCAGTACTTC. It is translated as CASSPQRSGYEQYF.

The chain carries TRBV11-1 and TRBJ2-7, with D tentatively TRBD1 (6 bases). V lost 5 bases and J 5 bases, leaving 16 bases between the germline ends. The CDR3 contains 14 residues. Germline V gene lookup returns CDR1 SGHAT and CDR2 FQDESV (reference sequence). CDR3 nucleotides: TGTGCCAGCAGCCCTCGGGACACGAAAAACGAGCAGTACTTC. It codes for CASSPRDTKNEQYF.

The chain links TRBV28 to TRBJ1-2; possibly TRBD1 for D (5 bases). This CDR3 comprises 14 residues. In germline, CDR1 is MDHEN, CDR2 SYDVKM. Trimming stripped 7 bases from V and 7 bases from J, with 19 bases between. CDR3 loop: CASTLGQRTGGYTF. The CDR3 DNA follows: TGTGCCAGCACCTTGGGGCAGCGCACGGGTGGCTACACCTTC.

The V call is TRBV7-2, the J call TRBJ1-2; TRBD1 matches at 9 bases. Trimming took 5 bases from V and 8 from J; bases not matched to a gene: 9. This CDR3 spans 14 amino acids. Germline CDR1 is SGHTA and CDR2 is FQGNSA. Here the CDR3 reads CASSASRDRVGYTF. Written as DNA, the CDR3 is TGTGCCAGCAGCGCAAGCCGGGACAGGGTGGGCTACACCTTC.

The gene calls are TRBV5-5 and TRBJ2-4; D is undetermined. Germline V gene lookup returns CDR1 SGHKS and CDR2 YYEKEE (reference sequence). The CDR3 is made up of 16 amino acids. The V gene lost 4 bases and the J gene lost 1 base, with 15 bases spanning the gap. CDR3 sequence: CASSPGPGDAKNIQYF. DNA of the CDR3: TGTGCCAGCAGCCCTGGTCCGGGTGACGCCAAAAACATTCAGTACTTC. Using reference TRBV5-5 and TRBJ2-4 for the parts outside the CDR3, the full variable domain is DAGVTQSPTHLIKTRGQQVTLRCSPISGHKSVSWYQQVLGQGPQFIFQYYEKEERGRGNFPDRFSARQFPNYSSELNVNALLLGDSALYLCASSPGPGDAKNIQYFGAGTRLSVL.

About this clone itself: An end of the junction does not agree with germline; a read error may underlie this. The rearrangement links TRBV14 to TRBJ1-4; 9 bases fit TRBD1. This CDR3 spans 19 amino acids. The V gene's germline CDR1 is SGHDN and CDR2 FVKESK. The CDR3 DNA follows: TGTGCCAGCACCCAAAGAAGGGGGGACAGGGCGCAACGAGGGGAAAAACTGTTTTTT. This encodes CASTQRRGDRAQRGEKLFF.

The CDR3 DNA follows: TGTGCCAGCAGCTTGGGGGGTTCAACAGGTTATGAAAAACTGTTTTTT. As protein: CASSLGGSTGYEKLFF. This chain connects TRBV5-8 to TRBJ1-4, with a tentative D call TRBD1 (5 bases). The CDR3 covers 16 residues. The germline CDR1 and CDR2 sequences are SGHTS and YDEGEE. Deletions cut 0 bases from V and 6 bases from J, with 15 bases between.

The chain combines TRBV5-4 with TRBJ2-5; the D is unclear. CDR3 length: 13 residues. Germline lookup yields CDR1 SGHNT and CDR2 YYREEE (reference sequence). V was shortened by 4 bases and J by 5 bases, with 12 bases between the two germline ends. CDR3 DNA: TGTGCCAGCAGCCCACTCCGGACGGAGACCCAGTACTTC. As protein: CASSPLRTETQYF. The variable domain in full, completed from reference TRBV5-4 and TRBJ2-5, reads ETGVTQSPTHLIKTRGQQVTLRCSSQSGHNTVSWYQQALGQGPQFIFQYYREEENGRGNFPPRFSGLQFPNYSSELNVNALELDDSALYLCASSPLRTETQYFGPGTRLLVL.

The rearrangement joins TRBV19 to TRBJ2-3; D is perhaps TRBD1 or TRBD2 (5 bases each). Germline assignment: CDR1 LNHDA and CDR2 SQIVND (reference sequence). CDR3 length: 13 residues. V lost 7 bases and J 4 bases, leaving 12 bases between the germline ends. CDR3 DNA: TGTGCCAGTAATGAGAGGGACGCAGATACGCAGTATTTT. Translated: CASNERDADTQYF.

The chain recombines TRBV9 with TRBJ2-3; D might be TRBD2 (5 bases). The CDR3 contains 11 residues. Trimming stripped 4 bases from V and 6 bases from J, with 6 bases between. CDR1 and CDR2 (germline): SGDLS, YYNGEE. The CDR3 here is CASSRDDTQYF. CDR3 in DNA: TGTGCCAGCAGCCGGGATGATACGCAGTATTTT.

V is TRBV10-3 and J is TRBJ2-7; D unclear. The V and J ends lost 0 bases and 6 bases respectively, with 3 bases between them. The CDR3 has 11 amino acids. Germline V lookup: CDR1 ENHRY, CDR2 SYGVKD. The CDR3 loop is CAISESGEQYF. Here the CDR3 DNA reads TGTGCCATCAGTGAGTCGGGCGAGCAGTACTTC.

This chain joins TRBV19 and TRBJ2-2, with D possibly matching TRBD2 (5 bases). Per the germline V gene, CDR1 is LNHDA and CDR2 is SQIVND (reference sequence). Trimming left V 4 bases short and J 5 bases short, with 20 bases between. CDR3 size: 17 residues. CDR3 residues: CASSTQRIISGTGELFF. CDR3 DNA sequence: TGTGCCAGTAGTACCCAGCGGATTATTTCGGGAACCGGGGAGCTGTTTTTT.

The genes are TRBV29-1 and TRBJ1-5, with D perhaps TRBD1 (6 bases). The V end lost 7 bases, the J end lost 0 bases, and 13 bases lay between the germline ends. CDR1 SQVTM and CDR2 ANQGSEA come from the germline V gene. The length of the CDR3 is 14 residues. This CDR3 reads CSANPRGSNQPQHF. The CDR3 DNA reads TGCAGCGCCAACCCCAGGGGTAGCAATCAGCCCCAGCATTTT.

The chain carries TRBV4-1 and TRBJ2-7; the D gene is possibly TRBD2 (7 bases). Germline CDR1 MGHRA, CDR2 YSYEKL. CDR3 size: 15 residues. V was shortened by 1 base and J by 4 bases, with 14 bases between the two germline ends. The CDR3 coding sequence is TGCGCCAGCAGCCAAGGTGGGGGGGCCACGTACGAGCAGTACTTC. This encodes CASSQGGGATYEQYF.

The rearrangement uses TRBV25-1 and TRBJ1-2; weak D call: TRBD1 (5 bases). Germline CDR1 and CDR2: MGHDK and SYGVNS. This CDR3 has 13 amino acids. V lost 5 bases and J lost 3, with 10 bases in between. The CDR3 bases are TGTGCCAGCAGTCCCTCGGGACACTATGGCTACACCTTC. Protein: CASSPSGHYGYTF.